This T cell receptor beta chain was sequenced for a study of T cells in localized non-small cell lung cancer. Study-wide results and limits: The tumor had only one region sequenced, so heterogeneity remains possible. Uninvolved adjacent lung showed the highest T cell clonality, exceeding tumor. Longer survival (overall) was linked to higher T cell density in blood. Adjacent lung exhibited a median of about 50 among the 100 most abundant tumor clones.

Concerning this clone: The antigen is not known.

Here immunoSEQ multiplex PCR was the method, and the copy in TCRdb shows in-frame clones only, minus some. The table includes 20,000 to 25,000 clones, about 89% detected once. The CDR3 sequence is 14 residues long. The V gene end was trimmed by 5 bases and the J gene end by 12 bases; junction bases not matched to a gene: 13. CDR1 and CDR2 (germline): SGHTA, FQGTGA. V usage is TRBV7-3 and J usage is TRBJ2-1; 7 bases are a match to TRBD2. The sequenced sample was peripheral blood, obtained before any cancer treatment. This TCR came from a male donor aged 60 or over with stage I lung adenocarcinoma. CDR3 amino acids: CASSQGNGGGPQFF. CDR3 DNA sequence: TGTGCCAGCAGCCAAGGTAATGGCGGGGGTCCGCAGTTCTTC.